A single sample is the source of the 15 T cell receptor beta chains below, sequenced in a study of cytomegalovirus exposure and HLA in healthy donors. In the PCR, 60 Vbeta and 13 Jbeta primers were used. Libraries were prepared by immunoSEQ multiplex PCR; TCRdb keeps only in-frame clonotypes and omits some of them. The sample includes roughly 53,000 clones. The specimen was PBMCs. The receptors were gathered from a female donor in good health and CMV-seronegative.

V usage is TRBV29-1 and J usage is TRBJ2-1, with a weak D call TRBD2 (7 bases). The CDR3 is 13 amino acids. CDR1 and CDR2 (germline): SQVTM, ANQGSEA. Deletions cut 5 bases from V and 4 bases from J, with 12 bases between. CDR3 sequence (DNA): TGCAGCGTTCCGGGGGGCCGGTACAATGAGCAGTTCTTC. Its protein product is CSVPGGRYNEQFF.

Concerning this clone itself: The junction shows a germline mismatch at one end, possibly a read error. The rearrangement links TRBV7-3 to TRBJ1-2; 9 positions match TRBD1. From germline, CDR1 is SGHTA and CDR2 FQGTGA. CDR3 length: 13 amino acids. The CDR3 DNA reads as TGTGCCAGCAGCTCTTGGACAGGGGCCGCAGCATACTTC. It is translated as CASSSWTGAAAYF.

The CDR3, as DNA: TGTGCCAGCAACCGGGGGGGGTCGGCAGATACGCAGTATTTT. As protein: CASNRGGSADTQYF. The chain carries TRBV7-2 and TRBJ2-3; 8 bases are a match to TRBD2. After removal of 7 bases from V and 4 bases from J, the junction contained 7 bases not matched to a gene. Germline assignment: CDR1 SGHTA and CDR2 FQGNSA. The CDR3 sequence is 14 residues long.

This chain connects TRBV5-1 to TRBJ1-1, with a weak D call TRBD1 (5 bases). The length of the CDR3 is 15 residues. V shed 0 bases and J shed 6 bases, with 15 bases lying between them. Germline CDR1 reads SGHRS; CDR2 reads YFSETQ. The CDR3 here is CASSLEGRAVAEAFF. The CDR3 coding sequence is TGCGCCAGCAGCTTGGAGGGCAGGGCTGTTGCTGAAGCTTTCTTT.

The CDR3 region is CASSETSGRARIHEQYF. The CDR3 region has the DNA TGTGCCAGCAGCGAAACTAGCGGGAGGGCCCGTATCCACGAGCAGTACTTC. The rearrangement links TRBV5-6 to TRBJ2-7; 13 bases agree with TRBD2. Germline loops: CDR1 SGHDT, CDR2 YYEEEE. The CDR3 runs to 17 residues. V was clipped by 4 bases and J by 5 bases; unmatched bases: 12.

V gene TRBV30 combines with J gene TRBJ2-7, with no clear D. CDR1 and CDR2 from the germline V gene are GTSNPN and SVGIG (reference sequence). Trimming took off 4 bases at V and 6 bases at J, with 10 bases between the two ends. The CDR3 length is 11 residues. The CDR3 nucleotides are TGTGCCTGGACTCACGGGTCCGAGCAGTACTTC. This sequence encodes CAWTHGSEQYF.

This sequence joins TRBV27 and TRBJ1-1, with a tentative D call TRBD1 (6 bases). Germline CDR1 reads MNHEY; CDR2 reads SMNVEV (reference sequence). The CDR3 covers 13 residues. Trimming took 6 bases from V and 7 from J, leaving 15 bases between them. The CDR3: CASSGSQDSEAFF. The CDR3 coding sequence is TGTGCCAGCAGCGGATCTCAGGACAGTGAAGCTTTCTTT.

Points on this clone: Mismatch with germline at one junction end may stem from a read error. The chain combines TRBV30 with TRBJ1-4; weak D call: TRBD1 (5 bases). From germline, CDR1 is GTSNPN and CDR2 SVGIG (reference sequence). CDR3 length: 15 residues. CDR3 protein: CAGSVGAGSNEKLFF. CDR3 coding DNA: TGTGCCGGGAGTGTAGGGGCAGGATCGAATGAAAAACTGTTTTTT. The whole variable domain, remainder taken from reference TRBV30 and TRBJ1-4, is SQTIHQWPATLVQPVGSPLSLECTVEGTSNPNLYWYRQAAGRGLQLLFYSVGIGQISSEVPQNLSASRPQDRQFILSSKKLLLSDSGFYLCAGSVGAGSNEKLFFGSGTQLSVL.

This rearrangement joins TRBV5-1 to TRBJ2-1; TRBD2 aligns across 9 bases. CDR1 is SGHRS and CDR2 is YFSETQ in the germline V gene. V trimming: 4 bases; J trimming: 4 bases; junction bases outside the gene matches: 3. The CDR3 has 14 amino acids. The CDR3 coding sequence is TGCGCCAGCAGCGCTAGCGGGGAATACAATGAGCAGTTCTTC. Its translation: CASSASGEYNEQFF.

The chain uses TRBV7-2 and TRBJ1-3, with no clear D. Germline CDR1 and CDR2: SGHTA and FQGNSA. Between the trimmed V and J ends, which lost 1 base and 4 bases, there was a span of 14 bases. The CDR3 is made up of 16 amino acids. CDR3 nucleotides: TGTGCCAGCAGCTTAGTCCCCCAGGAGGGAGGAAACACCATATATTTT. Its protein product is CASSLVPQEGGNTIYF.

This sequence joins TRBV2 and TRBJ1-1, with 8 bases fitting TRBD1. This CDR3 has 14 amino acids. V lost 6 bases, J lost 8 bases, and 11 bases stayed unmatched. Germline V gene data show CDR1 as SNHLY and CDR2 as FYNNEI. The CDR3 DNA reads TGTGCCAGCAGGGGCCCCGGACAGGGAGAGGAAGCTTTCTTT. Its protein is CASRGPGQGEEAFF.

J is TRBJ2-1 and V is TRBV10-3, with D possibly being TRBD2 (6 bases). The CDR3 has 13 residues. The germline V and J ends were trimmed by 8 bases and 4 bases, with 12 bases remaining between them. Germline CDR1 is ENHRY and CDR2 is SYGVKD. CDR3 loop: CAIGGGAYNEQFF. CDR3 DNA: TGTGCCATCGGTGGCGGGGCTTACAATGAGCAGTTCTTC.

The chain employs TRBV4-1 and TRBJ1-2; 8 bases line up with TRBD1. V was clipped by 5 bases and J by 4 bases; unmatched bases: 12. CDR3 length: 16 residues. In germline, CDR1 is MGHRA, CDR2 YSYEKL. DNA for the CDR3: TGCGCCAGCAGCACCCCTAGGACAGGGCTGGGCTATGGCTACACCTTC. This gives the protein CASSTPRTGLGYGYTF.

The genes are TRBV9 and TRBJ2-1, with 9 bases lining up with TRBD1. V dropped 3 bases and J dropped 6; count of bases not matched to a gene: 10. Germline values: CDR1 SGDLS, CDR2 YYNGEE. This CDR3 is 16 amino acids long. The CDR3: CASSAARTGVPNEQFF. Written as DNA, the CDR3 is TGTGCCAGCAGCGCTGCCCGGACAGGGGTCCCCAATGAGCAGTTCTTC.

The chain links TRBV30 to TRBJ2-3; D is unclear. Germline CDR1 is GTSNPN and CDR2 is SVGIG (reference sequence). Trimming took 6 bases from V and 4 from J, leaving 8 bases between them. This CDR3 is built from 11 residues. The CDR3 bases are TGTGCCTGTCGAGGAGCAGATACGCAGTATTTT. It codes for CACRGADTQYF. The full variable domain, in which reference TRBV30 and TRBJ2-3 provide the parts outside the CDR3, is SQTIHQWPATLVQPVGSPLSLECTVEGTSNPNLYWYRQAAGRGLQLLFYSVGIGQISSEVPQNLSASRPQDRQFILSSKKLLLSDSGFYLCACRGADTQYFGPGTRLTVL.